The 30 T cell receptor beta chains below all came from one sample that was sequenced in a study of blood T cell repertoires in COVID-19 (TCRdb year 2020). Library method: the immunoSEQ multiplex PCR assay. TCRdb took over this immuneACCESS table, retaining in-frame rearrangements with V and J assigned. Such tables are incomplete; in checked studies, under half of the missing clones stem from an unresolved V gene, and the remainder is unexplained. The sample contains around 370,000 clones, about nine tenths of them found a single time. The top ten hold more than 5.5% of the sample. The sequencing sample was made of peripheral blood. The receptors here all came from a woman aged 65 to 85 with COVID-19, enrolled during active disease.

V usage is TRBV29-1 and J usage is TRBJ1-4; 9 nucleotides line up with TRBD1. CDR3 length: 13 residues. Trimming removed 4 bases from V and 6 bases from J; junction bases left unmatched: 3. Per the germline V gene, CDR1 is SQVTM and CDR2 is ANQGSEA. Here the CDR3 DNA reads TGCAGCGTTGCCGGGACAGGGTATGAAAAACTGTTTTTT. It yields the protein CSVAGTGYEKLFF.

The chain links TRBV24-1 to TRBJ2-5; 7 bases match TRBD2. The V segment lost 5 bases and the J segment 5 bases; nucleotides outside the gene matches: 10. The CDR3 has 15 residues. The germline gives CDR1 KGHDR, CDR2 SFDVKD. CDR3 DNA: TGTGCCACCAGTGGGGGGGAGGGATTTAGGGAGACCCAGTACTTC. Its translation: CATSGGEGFRETQYF.

This sequence joins TRBV19 and TRBJ1-2; TRBD1 aligns across 7 bases. Germline values: CDR1 LNHDA, CDR2 SQIVND (reference sequence). The ends lost 5 bases at V and 5 bases at J; junction bases unmatched: 8. The CDR3 has 14 amino acids. The CDR3 region has the DNA TGTGCCAGTAGTTCCGGGACAGCGACTTATGGCTACACCTTC. Encoded protein: CASSSGTATYGYTF.

This clone has only a few counts. The chain recombines TRBV10-3 with TRBJ2-2; D is unclear. V gave up 1 base and J gave up 7 bases, with 13 bases separating them. CDR3 length equals 15 residues. Per germline, CDR1 ENHRY and CDR2 SYGVKD. CDR3 loop: CAISELDRHLGELFF. The CDR3 coding sequence is TGTGCCATCAGTGAGTTAGATCGTCACCTCGGGGAGCTGTTTTTT.

This clone was detected only once. This chain joins TRBV27 and TRBJ2-1; D may be TRBD2 (6 bases). This CDR3 spans 17 amino acids. V was pared by 6 bases and J by 0 bases, with 18 bases between. CDR1 is MNHEY and CDR2 is SMNVEV in the germline V gene (reference sequence). The DNA for the CDR3 is TGTGCCAGCAGCCTCGGGACTTCCTTAAGCTCCTACAATGAGCAGTTCTTC. Translation: CASSLGTSLSSYNEQFF.

This chain uses TRBV9 with TRBJ1-4, with 10 bases lining up with TRBD1. This CDR3 is 14 amino acids long. V trimming: 3 bases; J trimming: 8 bases; junction bases outside the gene matches: 4. CDR1 SGDLS and CDR2 YYNGEE come from the germline V gene. The CDR3 reads CASSARDRGEKLFF. In DNA form, the CDR3 reads TGTGCCAGCAGCGCCCGGGACAGGGGCGAAAAACTGTTTTTT. The full variable domain, with the rest looked up from reference TRBV9 and TRBJ1-4, is DSGVTQTPKHLITATGQRVTLRCSPRSGDLSVYWYQQSLDQGLQFLIQYYNGEERAKGNILERFSAQQFPDLHSELNLSSLELGDSALYFCASSARDRGEKLFFGSGTQLSVL.

This chain connects TRBV5-6 to TRBJ2-3; D is possibly TRBD2 (6 bases). In germline, CDR1 is SGHDT, CDR2 YYEEEE. The CDR3 length is 15 residues. V shed 4 bases and J shed 6 bases, with 18 bases lying between them. CDR3 sequence reads: CASSPTSRGLDTQYF. The CDR3 DNA is TGTGCCAGCAGCCCGACTAGTCGGGGTTTGGATACGCAGTATTTT.

The chain joins TRBV11-2 to TRBJ2-7; TRBD1 agrees at 8 bases. This CDR3 contains 14 residues. Germline CDR1 SGHAT, CDR2 FQNNGV. Trimming took 7 bases from V and 6 from J; bases not matched to a gene: 11. CDR3 residues: CASTPNQGAIEQYF. For the CDR3, the DNA is TGTGCCAGCACCCCTAATCAGGGGGCGATCGAGCAGTACTTC.

This rearrangement joins TRBV18 to TRBJ2-1, with D maybe TRBD1 (6 bases). V shed 5 bases and J shed 6 bases, with 8 bases lying between them. CDR1 is KGHSH, CDR2 LQKENI, per germline. The CDR3 contains 12 residues. The CDR3 reads CASSVQGNEQFF. As DNA, the CDR3 is TGTGCCAGCTCAGTACAGGGCAATGAGCAGTTCTTC.

The CDR3 here is CASSLGQGGNQPQHF. The CDR3 region has the DNA TGTGCCAGCAGCCTCGGACAGGGGGGGAATCAGCCCCAGCATTTT. The V gene is TRBV5-8, the J gene TRBJ1-5; 10 nucleotides align to TRBD1. Germline lookup yields CDR1 SGHTS and CDR2 YDEGEE. Trimming cost V 4 bases and J 4 bases; bases outside gene matches: 5. This CDR3 is 15 amino acids long.

This clone was seen a handful of times. The gene calls are TRBV5-1 and TRBJ1-1; D ambiguous. The germline V and J ends were trimmed by 0 bases and 4 bases, with 7 bases remaining between them. Germline lookup yields CDR1 SGHRS and CDR2 YFSETQ. The CDR3 sequence is 13 residues long. The chain's CDR3 is CASSLAASTEAFF. The CDR3 region has the DNA TGCGCCAGCAGCTTGGCTGCTAGCACTGAAGCTTTCTTT. Combining the CDR3 with reference TRBV5-1 and TRBJ1-1 gives the whole variable domain KAGVTQTPRYLIKTRGQQVTLSCSPISGHRSVSWYQQTPGQGLQFLFEYFSETQRNKGNFPGRFSGRQFSNSRSEMNVSTLELGDSALYLCASSLAASTEAFFGQGTRLTVV.

This chain links TRBV3-1 (or the pseudogene TRBV3-2) with TRBJ1-3, with unresolved D. The CDR3 length is 13 residues. The V gene's germline CDR1 is LGHDT and CDR2 YNNKEL (reference sequence). V was pared by 3 bases and J by 4 bases, with 7 bases between. DNA for the CDR3: TGTGCCAGCAGCCAGGGAGCGGGAAACACCATATATTTT. Translated, it gives CASSQGAGNTIYF.

The gene calls are TRBV24-1 and TRBJ2-1, with unresolved D. CDR3 length: 13 amino acids. CDR1 is KGHDR, CDR2 SFDVKD, per germline. V shed 5 bases and J shed 4 bases, with 8 bases lying between them. CDR3 region: CATSVGRYNEQFF. Written as DNA, the CDR3 is TGTGCCACCAGTGTAGGCAGGTACAATGAGCAGTTCTTC.

The chain is built from TRBV7-8 and TRBJ2-3, with 10 bases matching TRBD2. Germline trimming cut 3 bases from V and 3 bases from J; bases unmatched to any gene: 6. Germline CDR1 SGHVS, CDR2 FQNEAQ. CDR3 length: 16 residues. CDR3 loop: CASSFLTSGPTDTQYF. CDR3 DNA: TGTGCCAGCAGCTTTTTGACTAGCGGGCCGACAGATACGCAGTATTTT.

This sequence joins TRBV7-8 and TRBJ1-2; a possible D gene is TRBD1 (6 bases). The CDR3 extends over 15 amino acids. V dropped 5 bases and J dropped 7 bases, with 20 bases sitting between them. Looked up from germline, CDR1 is SGHVS and CDR2 is FQNEAQ. CDR3 sequence (DNA): TGTGCCAGCAGCAAAGGCCCGGGGGGCCGTCGTGGCTACACCTTC. This gives the protein CASSKGPGGRRGYTF.

The chain employs TRBV10-3 and TRBJ1-1; unclear D gene. Per the germline V gene, CDR1 is ENHRY and CDR2 is SYGVKD. This CDR3 has 12 amino acids. The V end lost 3 bases, the J end lost 7 bases, and 9 bases lay between the germline ends. CDR3 amino acids: CAISDWANEAFF. The CDR3 nucleotides read TGTGCCATCAGTGATTGGGCAAATGAAGCTTTCTTT.

This clone was detected only once. The V and J genes are TRBV27 and TRBJ1-1; D gene ambiguous. This CDR3 contains 15 residues. Germline V gene sequence: CDR1 MNHEY, CDR2 SMNVEV (reference sequence). The V end was cut by 0 bases, the J end by 6 bases, with 14 bases between. The CDR3 spells CASSLSMAGSSEAFF. The CDR3 bases are TGTGCCAGCAGTTTATCGATGGCAGGTTCTTCTGAAGCTTTCTTT.

This clone was observed a single time. J is TRBJ2-5 and V is TRBV12-5; tentatively, D is TRBD2 (5 bases). V was trimmed by 6 bases and J by 1 base, leaving 15 bases between them. CDR1 LGHNT and CDR2 FRNRAP come from the germline V gene. This CDR3 region has 15 residues. The CDR3 bases are TGTGCTAGTGGGGATACACGGGGATTCCAAGAGACCCAGTACTTC. This translates into CASGDTRGFQETQYF.

V gene TRBV12-3 or TRBV12-4 combines with J gene TRBJ1-1; no firm D call. The CDR3 is made up of 13 amino acids. V shed 7 bases and J shed 4 bases, with 13 bases lying between them. The CDR3 nucleotides are TGTGCCAGCACCGATGACATGGGCACTGAAGCTTTCTTT. Protein: CASTDDMGTEAFF.

This clone has just one count. The genes are TRBV7-9 and TRBJ1-1; perhaps TRBD1 as D (6 bases). This CDR3 has 13 amino acids. CDR1 and CDR2 (germline): SEHNR, FQNEAQ (reference sequence). Trimming took 5 bases from V and 1 from J, leaving 8 bases between them. The CDR3, as DNA: TGTGCCAGCAGCCGACAGGAGAACACTGAAGCTTTCTTT. Residues: CASSRQENTEAFF.

V is TRBV6-5 and J is TRBJ1-2; D remains unclear. The V gene lost 4 bases and the J gene lost 1 base, with 7 bases spanning the gap. The CDR3 contains 13 residues. The germline gives CDR1 MNHEY, CDR2 SVGAGI. CDR3 protein: CASSFQINYGYTF. The CDR3 coding sequence is TGTGCCAGCAGTTTCCAGATTAACTATGGCTACACCTTC.

The rearrangement joins TRBV5-4 to TRBJ2-1; 7 nucleotides line up with TRBD2. The CDR3 is 14 amino acids. Per the germline V gene, CDR1 is SGHNT and CDR2 is YYREEE (reference sequence). Trimming removed 4 bases from V and 7 bases from J; junction bases left unmatched: 8. The CDR3 loop reads CASSGLAGSNEQFF. CDR3 DNA: TGTGCCAGCAGCGGCTTAGCGGGTTCGAATGAGCAGTTCTTC.

The V gene is TRBV30, the J gene TRBJ2-4, with TRBD2 identical over 9 bases. The CDR3 is 14 amino acids. In germline, CDR1 is GTSNPN, CDR2 SVGIG (reference sequence). J gave up 7 bases and V 3 bases, and 7 bases lay outside the gene matches. This CDR3 reads CAWRGAGGPNIQYF. Written as DNA, the CDR3 is TGTGCCTGGAGGGGTGCGGGGGGGCCGAACATTCAGTACTTC.

The chain has TRBV5-6 and TRBJ1-6; D call uncertain. There are 12 residues in the CDR3. CDR1 is SGHDT, CDR2 YYEEEE, per germline. V gave up 2 bases and J gave up 8 bases, with 5 bases separating them. DNA for the CDR3: TGTGCCAGCAGCTTCGGGGATTCACCCCTCCACTTT. Its translation: CASSFGDSPLHF.

The chain recombines TRBV6-5 with TRBJ2-7; 8 nucleotides agree with TRBD2. In germline, CDR1 is MNHEY, CDR2 SVGAGI. The J segment lost 2 bases and the V segment lost 6 bases, leaving 3 bases of the junction unmatched. This CDR3 comprises 13 residues. The CDR3 DNA sequence: TGTGCCAGCAGCTTCGGGGGGGCCTACGAGCAGTACTTC. This encodes CASSFGGAYEQYF.

V usage is TRBV7-9 and J usage is TRBJ2-7, with TRBD2 as a possible D gene (5 bases). V lost 0 bases to trimming and J lost 3 bases, with 12 bases between them. The CDR3 length is 15 residues. Per the germline V gene, CDR1 is SEHNR and CDR2 is FQNEAQ (reference sequence). The CDR3: CASSLALGLGYEQYF. CDR3 bases: TGTGCCAGCAGCTTAGCGCTAGGACTTGGCTACGAGCAGTACTTC.

The rearrangement links TRBV28 to TRBJ2-3; TRBD2 aligns across 12 bases. From germline, CDR1 is MDHEN and CDR2 SYDVKM. This CDR3 comprises 16 residues. V lost 4 bases to trimming and J lost 2 bases; unmatched junction nucleotides: 4. This CDR3 reads CASSSTSGGYTDTQYF. CDR3 in DNA: TGTGCCAGCAGTTCGACTAGCGGGGGATACACAGATACGCAGTATTTT.

This chain links TRBV5-8 with TRBJ1-5, with D hard to call. V lost 0 bases and J lost 2, with 12 bases in between. The CDR3 sequence is 16 residues long. In germline, CDR1 is SGHTS, CDR2 YDEGEE. The CDR3 DNA follows: TGTGCCAGCAGCTTGGGAGCTGGGCGAGGCAATCAGCCCCAGCATTTT. This translates into CASSLGAGRGNQPQHF.

The genes are TRBV3-1 (or the pseudogene TRBV3-2) and TRBJ2-3, with TRBD2 matching 10 bases. V gave up 4 bases and J gave up 4 bases; unmatched junction bases: 14. CDR3 length: 18 amino acids. CDR1 is LGHDT, CDR2 YNNKEL, per germline (reference sequence). CDR3: CASSRTFVAGGRPDTQYF. CDR3 bases: TGTGCCAGCAGCCGGACATTTGTAGCGGGGGGCCGGCCAGATACGCAGTATTTT.

The CDR3 DNA reads TGCGCCAGCAGCCAAGGGGGGTCGGGGGGCACAGATACGCAGTATTTT. Its translation: CASSQGGSGGTDTQYF. The rearrangement joins TRBV4-1 to TRBJ2-3; weak D call: TRBD2 (6 bases). The CDR3 has 16 residues. Germline V gene lookup returns CDR1 MGHRA and CDR2 YSYEKL. The V and J ends lost 1 base and 1 base respectively, with 12 bases between them.